Below are 25 T cell receptor beta chains sequenced from a single sample in a study of blood T cells in healthy people across ages. The use of a sample-barcoded 5' primer and a J-beta primer mix characterized a second PCR of about 6 to 12 cycles. TCRdb re-analysed the 5' RACE reads in MiXCR, keeping a single row per CDR3 protein. The sample consists of some 940,000 distinct CDR3 sequences, 25% to 30% of them appearing once. The same sample was also studied in work on T cells of mothers and their children.

Sequencing was carried out using blood. Source of these receptors: a woman aged 40 to 50 in good health.

This clonotype was observed a handful of times. This chain uses TRBV9 with TRBJ1-2; 9 bases line up with TRBD1. The CDR3 contains 16 residues. The ends lost 4 bases at V and 8 bases at J; junction bases unmatched: 15. The V gene's germline CDR1 is SGDLS and CDR2 YYNGEE. DNA for the CDR3: TGTGCCAGCAGCCCCGCTCGGCCGGGACAGGGTTACGGCTACACCTTC. This gives the protein CASSPARPGQGYGYTF.

This clonotype was detected a few times. Compared with germline, one end of the junction differs, possibly owing to a read error. The rearrangement joins TRBV19 to TRBJ1-2; 8 bases are a match to TRBD1. The CDR3 has 15 amino acids. The germline CDR1 and CDR2 sequences are LNHDA and SQIVND (reference sequence). This CDR3 is CANSIRGTGDYGYTF. In DNA, the CDR3 is TGTGCCAATAGTATAAGGGGGACAGGAGACTATGGCTACACCTTC.

In its sample, this clonotype was seen a few times. The chain joins TRBV4-3 to TRBJ2-7; a weak D match, TRBD2 (6 bases). Trimming took off 0 bases at V and 3 bases at J, with 12 bases between the two ends. The CDR3 length is 15 residues. Germline V gene data show CDR1 as LGHNA and CDR2 as YSLEER. The CDR3 region is CASSQDSGVLYEQYF. The CDR3 coding sequence is TGCGCCAGCAGCCAAGATAGCGGCGTCCTCTACGAGCAGTACTTC.

The chain carries TRBV7-2 and TRBJ2-1; D possibly corresponds to TRBD2 (6 bases). The germline V gene has CDR1 SGHTA and CDR2 FQGNSA. Trimming left V 6 bases short and J 6 bases short, with 18 bases between. CDR3 length equals 15 residues. The CDR3 nucleotides read TGTGCCAGCAGAACAGACGGAGGGTCGGGCAATGAGCAGTTCTTC. Translating gives CASRTDGGSGNEQFF.

This sequence joins TRBV24-1 and TRBJ1-5; 8 positions agree with TRBD1. Germline CDR1 KGHDR, CDR2 SFDVKD. Trimming cost V 9 bases and J 5 bases; bases outside gene matches: 8. The CDR3 covers 14 residues. CDR3 DNA: TGTGCCACCGGTCGGACAGGGAGCGATCAGCCCCAGCATTTT. It encodes CATGRTGSDQPQHF.

The chain combines TRBV28 with TRBJ2-7; the match to TRBD2 covers 11 bases. Germline CDR1 MDHEN, CDR2 SYDVKM. V lost 5 bases to trimming and J lost 7 bases; unmatched junction nucleotides: 7. CDR3 length: 14 residues. The CDR3 DNA sequence: TGTGCCAGCAGTCCGGGACTAGCGGCTGGGGAGCAGTACTTC. The encoded protein is CASSPGLAAGEQYF. The full variable domain, rest sourced from reference TRBV28 and TRBJ2-7, is DVKVTQSSRYLVKRTGEKVFLECVQDMDHENMFWYRQDPGLGLRLIYFSYDVKMKEKGDIPEGYSVSREKKERFSLILESASTNQTSMYLCASSPGLAAGEQYFGPGTRLTVT.

To note about this clonotype: A read error may be the cause here, since a much bigger clone is one base away. The chain recombines TRBV27 with TRBJ1-1; D call uncertain. Between the trimmed V and J ends, which lost 6 bases and 1 base, there was a span of 6 bases. Germline CDR1 MNHEY, CDR2 SMNVEV (reference sequence). The CDR3 is 12 amino acids. DNA for the CDR3: TGTGCCAGCAGGTGGGGGAACACTGAAGCTTTCTTT. This encodes CASRWGNTEAFF.

This clonotype was found many times. This CDR3 reads CASSLVPTGSGANVLTF. The CDR3 nucleotides read TGCGCCAGCAGCTTGGTACCGACAGGCTCTGGGGCCAACGTCCTGACTTTC. The chain recombines TRBV5-1 with TRBJ2-6, with a tentative D call TRBD1 (6 bases). The CDR3 covers 17 residues. Germline CDR1 reads SGHRS; CDR2 reads YFSETQ. Trimming removed 0 bases from V and 0 bases from J, with 10 bases in between. The complete variable domain, with remaining parts taken from reference TRBV5-1 and TRBJ2-6, reads KAGVTQTPRYLIKTRGQQVTLSCSPISGHRSVSWYQQTPGQGLQFLFEYFSETQRNKGNFPGRFSGRQFSNSRSEMNVSTLELGDSALYLCASSLVPTGSGANVLTFGAGSRLTVL.

There are many counts of this clonotype. J is TRBJ2-6 and V is TRBV6-2 or TRBV6-3; the D is unclear. Germline lookup yields CDR1 MNHEY and CDR2 SVGEGT. V lost 6 bases to trimming and J lost 5 bases, with 20 bases between them. The CDR3 contains 17 residues. The CDR3 nucleotides read TGTGCCAGCAGACCTTTTACCTCTGGTGTGAGGGCCAACGTCCTGACTTTC. Protein: CASRPFTSGVRANVLTF.

The rearrangement uses TRBV28 and TRBJ1-6; D not certain. This CDR3 spans 13 amino acids. Trimming took off 3 bases at V and 9 bases at J, with 9 bases between the two ends. Germline CDR1 reads MDHEN; CDR2 reads SYDVKM. The CDR3 reads CASSFMRGSPLHF. CDR3 in DNA: TGTGCCAGCAGTTTTATGCGGGGTTCACCCCTCCACTTT. Together with reference TRBV28 and TRBJ1-6, the CDR3 gives the full variable domain: DVKVTQSSRYLVKRTGEKVFLECVQDMDHENMFWYRQDPGLGLRLIYFSYDVKMKEKGDIPEGYSVSREKKERFSLILESASTNQTSMYLCASSFMRGSPLHFGNGTRLTVT.

Ten or more counts support this clonotype. The gene calls are TRBV6-5 and TRBJ2-1; TRBD1 matches at 7 bases. The CDR3 length is 15 residues. Germline V gene lookup returns CDR1 MNHEY and CDR2 SVGAGI. Trimming cost V 2 bases and J 4 bases; bases outside gene matches: 5. The CDR3 sequence: CASSYTGQPYNEQFF. The CDR3 DNA sequence: TGTGCCAGCAGTTACACGGGACAGCCATACAATGAGCAGTTCTTC.

V usage is TRBV12-3 or TRBV12-4 and J usage is TRBJ2-5; 8 bases fit TRBD2. The CDR3 covers 16 residues. V dropped 3 bases and J dropped 4; count of bases not matched to a gene: 10. In nucleotides, the CDR3 is TGTGCCAGCAGTTTGAAGTCCGGGGGGGTTGGAGAGACCCAGTACTTC. Amino acid sequence: CASSLKSGGVGETQYF.

In regard to this clonotype: This sequence may be a read error, since a much larger clone differs from it by one base. The rearrangement links TRBV12-3 or TRBV12-4 to TRBJ1-5; D ambiguous. The CDR3 has 15 residues. The CDR3 bases are TGTGCCAGCAGTTTTGGGCAGCATAGCAATCGGCCCCAGCATTTT. It codes for CASSFGQHSNRPQHF.

This clonotype has ten or more counts. V usage is TRBV5-5 and J usage is TRBJ2-3, with unresolved D. V gave up 4 bases and J gave up 0 bases, with 6 bases separating them. The germline V gene encodes CDR1 SGHKS and CDR2 YYEKEE (reference sequence). The CDR3 is made up of 13 amino acids. DNA of the CDR3: TGTGCCAGCAGCGACCCTAGCACAGATACGCAGTATTTT. Amino acids: CASSDPSTDTQYF. Complete variable domain (other parts from reference TRBV5-5 and TRBJ2-3): DAGVTQSPTHLIKTRGQQVTLRCSPISGHKSVSWYQQVLGQGPQFIFQYYEKEERGRGNFPDRFSARQFPNYSSELNVNALLLGDSALYLCASSDPSTDTQYFGPGTRLTVL.

This chain joins TRBV3-1 and TRBJ2-5; 12 nucleotides agree with TRBD1. V trimming: 1 base; J trimming: 5 bases; junction bases outside the gene matches: 2. CDR3 size: 15 residues. Germline lookup yields CDR1 LGHDT and CDR2 YNNKEL (reference sequence). The CDR3 loop is CASSQGDRGPETQYF. In nucleotides, the CDR3 is TGTGCCAGCAGCCAAGGGGACAGGGGGCCGGAGACCCAGTACTTC.

Note on this clonotype: The germline gene is not matched at one end of the junction; a read error may be the cause. This chain connects TRBV20-1 to TRBJ2-1; 9 bases fit TRBD1. Germline V gives CDR1 DFQATT, CDR2 SNEGSKA (reference sequence). This CDR3 has 16 amino acids. The CDR3 loop reads CSARPADRGTYNEQFF. The CDR3 nucleotides are TGCAGTGCTAGACCCGCGGACAGGGGAACCTACAACGAGCAGTTCTTC.

The chain has TRBV4-2 and TRBJ2-7; 10 nucleotides align to TRBD2. The CDR3 length is 16 residues. V shed 0 bases and J 4 bases; nucleotides not matched to a gene: 6. CDR1 and CDR2 from the germline V gene are LGHNA and YNFKEQ. CDR3 in DNA: TGTGCCAGCAGCCAAGATTGGAGCGGGGGGGGATACGAGCAGTACTTC. It translates to CASSQDWSGGGYEQYF.

This clonotype was picked up many times. The J gene is TRBJ1-6, the V gene TRBV29-1; tentatively, D is TRBD1 (5 bases). This CDR3 spans 12 amino acids. V lost 4 bases and J lost 9, with 10 bases in between. Germline V gene data show CDR1 as SQVTM and CDR2 as ANQGSEA. CDR3 sequence: CSVAQDGSPLHF. In DNA form, the CDR3 reads TGCAGCGTTGCACAGGATGGTTCACCCCTCCACTTT.

This clonotype was observed a handful of times. This sequence joins TRBV30 and TRBJ2-7; 16 bases are a match to TRBD2. The CDR3 loop spans 16 amino acids. Trimming removed 2 bases from V and 7 bases from J; junction bases left unmatched: 8. From germline, CDR1 is GTSNPN and CDR2 SVGIG (reference sequence). The CDR3 bases are TGTGCCTGGAGTCCAGGGACTAGCGGGGGGGCGAGAGAGCAGTACTTC. Its protein is CAWSPGTSGGAREQYF. Filled out from reference TRBV30 and TRBJ2-7, the complete variable domain reads SQTIHQWPATLVQPVGSPLSLECTVEGTSNPNLYWYRQAAGRGLQLLFYSVGIGQISSEVPQNLSASRPQDRQFILSSKKLLLSDSGFYLCAWSPGTSGGAREQYFGPGTRLTVT.

This clonotype was counted between two and nine times. The rearrangement uses TRBV12-3 or TRBV12-4 and TRBJ1-4, with D unclear. The CDR3 runs to 13 residues. V lost 3 bases to trimming and J lost 7 bases, with 9 bases between them. The CDR3 DNA is TGTGCCAGCAGTTTGGGAAGGAGTGAAAAACTGTTTTTT. Its translation is CASSLGRSEKLFF.

This clonotype was observed a handful of times. V is TRBV10-3 and J is TRBJ1-2; no reliable D call. The V gene lost 7 bases and the J gene lost 4 bases, with 13 bases spanning the gap. Germline assignment: CDR1 ENHRY and CDR2 SYGVKD. The CDR3 length is 13 residues. For the CDR3, the DNA is TGTGCCATCATGATGGACCGAGTCTATGGCTACACCTTC. Encoded protein: CAIMMDRVYGYTF.

Only one count was recorded for this clonotype. J is TRBJ2-1 and V is TRBV20-1; D is perhaps TRBD1 or TRBD2 (5 bases each). Trimming took 1 base from V and 7 from J, leaving 20 bases between them. Germline assignment: CDR1 DFQATT and CDR2 SNEGSKA (reference sequence). The CDR3 totals 16 residues. DNA for the CDR3: TGCAGTGCTAGAGGTCCCGGGGTCAATAGGGGAAATGAGCAGTTCTTC. Translation: CSARGPGVNRGNEQFF.

This clonotype was detected ten times or more. The chain couples TRBV20-1 to TRBJ1-5; TRBD1 matches at 8 bases. After removal of 5 bases from V and 8 bases from J, the junction contained 11 bases not matched to a gene. This CDR3 has 14 residues. From germline, CDR1 is DFQATT and CDR2 SNEGSKA (reference sequence). The CDR3 here is CSAEVRDRPEPQHF. DNA for the CDR3: TGCAGTGCTGAAGTCCGGGACAGGCCAGAGCCCCAGCATTTT.

This clonotype has a count of ten or more. The rearrangement links TRBV18 to TRBJ2-1; unclear D gene. The ends were cut back, 0 bases at V and 3 bases at J, with 12 bases in the middle. From germline, CDR1 is KGHSH and CDR2 LQKENI. The CDR3 extends over 16 amino acids. The CDR3 bases are TGTGCCAGCTCACCACCTATAAGGACCCGCTACAATGAGCAGTTCTTC. This translates into CASSPPIRTRYNEQFF.

The V and J genes are TRBV18 and TRBJ1-1; a possible D gene is TRBD1 (6 bases). Germline values: CDR1 KGHSH, CDR2 LQKENI. The CDR3 contains 15 residues. The V end was cut by 4 bases, the J end by 3 bases, with 15 bases between. DNA for the CDR3: TGTGCCAGCTCACGCAACAGGGTGGAGGACACTGAAGCTTTCTTT. Translated, it gives CASSRNRVEDTEAFF.